The clone carrying this TCR beta chain was detected ten times or more. This sample is part of a study of blood T cells in healthy people across ages. Study-level background: Per two T cells, about one barcoded beta molecule was captured through template switching.

A J-beta primer mix and a sample-barcoded 5' primer were used in a second PCR of roughly 6 to 12 cycles. No fewer than 2.5 million CDR3-containing paired-end reads came from each sample. TCRdb ran MiXCR on the 5' RACE reads and lists one entry per CDR3 protein. Altogether around 280,000 distinct CDR3 sequences are present, 27% being singletons, with the ten largest covering approximately 29%. Trimming cost V 1 base and J 2 bases, with 6 bases left between them. Germline loops: CDR1 SGHVS, CDR2 FNYEAQ. The CDR3 covers 13 residues. The J gene is TRBJ2-7, the V gene TRBV7-6; D ambiguous. The sample consisted of blood. This clonotype was obtained from a woman in her 70s in good health. The CDR3 reads CASSLEWTYEQYF. CDR3 in DNA: TGTGCCAGCAGCTTAGAATGGACCTACGAGCAGTACTTC.